The 15 T cell receptor beta chains presented below share a single source sample, sequenced in a study of T cells after yellow fever vaccination. TCRdb called the 5' RACE reads again in MiXCR, with one record for every CDR3 protein. This table has almost 600,000 distinct CDR3 sequences, around an eighth appearing once. The material sequenced was PBMCs, taken on the day of the yellow fever booster vaccination. These receptors all stem from a man aged 25 to 45 who received the YFV17D yellow fever vaccine.

This chain links TRBV7-2 with TRBJ1-5; 7 bases align to TRBD1. The germline CDR1 and CDR2 sequences are SGHTA and FQGNSA. CDR3 length equals 15 residues. V lost 4 bases and J lost 6; bases outside the gene matches: 9. The CDR3 DNA sequence: TGTGCCAGCAGCTCGGCGACAGGGCCCGCTCAGCCCCAGCATTTT. Its translation is CASSSATGPAQPQHF. Looking up the rest from reference TRBV7-2 and TRBJ1-5 gives the full variable domain: GAGVSQSPSNKVTEKGKDVELRCDPISGHTALYWYRQSLGQGLEFLIYFQGNSAPDKSGLPSDRFSAERTGGSVSTLTIQRTQQEDSAVYLCASSSATGPAQPQHFGDGTRLSIL.

This clonotype was observed a few times. The chain carries TRBV4-3 and TRBJ2-5; D perhaps matches TRBD1 (5 bases). Germline CDR1 reads LGHNA; CDR2 reads YSLEER. The CDR3 covers 14 residues. Trimming cost V 3 bases and J 0 bases, with 8 bases left between them. The DNA for the CDR3 is TGCGCCAGCAGCCAGACAGCCAACCAAGAGACCCAGTACTTC. Translation: CASSQTANQETQYF.

The chain links TRBV29-1 to TRBJ2-3; 12 bases line up with TRBD2. The V gene end was trimmed by 5 bases and the J gene end by 3 bases; junction bases not matched to a gene: 6. Germline-derived CDR1 and CDR2 are SQVTM and ANQGSEA. This CDR3 comprises 15 residues. The CDR3 DNA is TGCAGCGTTCCACTAGCGGGAGGTCGAACAGATACGCAGTATTTT. This gives the protein CSVPLAGGRTDTQYF.

This clonotype turned up a few times. The gene calls are TRBV9 and TRBJ2-1; D unclear. CDR1 SGDLS and CDR2 YYNGEE come from the germline V gene. The CDR3 runs 14 residues. Trimming took off 0 bases at V and 9 bases at J, with 13 bases between the two ends. In DNA, the CDR3 is TGTGCCAGCAGCGTAGCGAGCCGGTCAGTTGAGCAGTTCTTC. Protein: CASSVASRSVEQFF.

The chain uses TRBV20-1 and TRBJ1-5; no definite D call. The ends were cut back, 5 bases at V and 0 bases at J, with 11 bases in the middle. The CDR3 totals 14 residues. Germline CDR1 is DFQATT and CDR2 is SNEGSKA (reference sequence). The CDR3 DNA reads TGCAGTGCTGGCTACTCTTATAGCAATCAGCCCCAGCATTTT. Residues: CSAGYSYSNQPQHF.

This clonotype has a handful of counts. This chain links TRBV29-1 with TRBJ2-7; the D gene is possibly TRBD1 (6 bases). The CDR3 has 13 amino acids. V was pared by 2 bases and J by 5 bases, with 13 bases between. Germline CDR1 and CDR2: SQVTM and ANQGSEA. DNA of the CDR3: TGCAGCGTTGAAAGAGGGGGTGAGGACGAGCAGTACTTC. Its translation: CSVERGGEDEQYF.

The chain has TRBV20-1 and TRBJ1-1, with D tentatively TRBD1 (5 bases). Trimming left V 1 base short and J 5 bases short, with 14 bases between. Germline lookup yields CDR1 DFQATT and CDR2 SNEGSKA (reference sequence). This CDR3 is 14 amino acids long. The CDR3 nucleotides are TGCAGTGCTAGAGGATGGGGGGGGTGGACTGAAGCTTTCTTT. Translated, it gives CSARGWGGWTEAFF.

In this sample, this clonotype turned up many times. The chain couples TRBV7-2 to TRBJ2-3; D may correspond to TRBD1 or TRBD2 (5 bases each). The germline V and J ends were trimmed by 7 bases and 4 bases, with 21 bases remaining between them. CDR1 and CDR2 from the germline V gene are SGHTA and FQGNSA. This CDR3 comprises 16 residues. Here the CDR3 reads CASTAGGRGDPDTQYF. CDR3 nucleotide sequence: TGTGCCAGCACCGCTGGTGGGAGAGGGGATCCAGATACGCAGTATTTT.

This clonotype was counted only a few times. The V call is TRBV7-2, the J call TRBJ2-7; D may be TRBD1 (5 bases). Germline V gene sequence: CDR1 SGHTA, CDR2 FQGNSA. Trimming pared 7 bases from V and 4 bases from J, leaving 20 bases between. The CDR3 length is 15 residues. The CDR3 spells CASTAVTGSPYEQYF. CDR3 coding DNA: TGTGCCAGCACCGCGGTTACAGGTTCCCCTTACGAGCAGTACTTC. Based on the CDR3 plus reference TRBV7-2 and TRBJ2-7, the full variable domain is GAGVSQSPSNKVTEKGKDVELRCDPISGHTALYWYRQSLGQGLEFLIYFQGNSAPDKSGLPSDRFSAERTGGSVSTLTIQRTQQEDSAVYLCASTAVTGSPYEQYFGPGTRLTVT.

This clonotype was seen only a few times. V gene TRBV18 combines with J gene TRBJ1-5; D is ambiguous. Per the germline V gene, CDR1 is KGHSH and CDR2 is LQKENI. Trimming stripped 6 bases from V and 4 bases from J, with 10 bases between. This CDR3 region has 13 residues. CDR3 amino acids: CASSDARNQPQHF. CDR3 DNA: TGTGCCAGCTCTGACGCGCGGAATCAGCCCCAGCATTTT. Looking up the rest from reference TRBV18 and TRBJ1-5 gives the full variable domain: NAGVMQNPRHLVRRRGQEARLRCSPMKGHSHVYWYRQLPEEGLKFMVYLQKENIIDESGMPKERFSAEFPKEGPSILRIQQVVRGDSAAYFCASSDARNQPQHFGDGTRLSIL.

This clonotype was recorded a few times. The CDR3 here is CASSELAGNYNEQFF. The CDR3 DNA sequence: TGCGCCAGCAGTGAGTTAGCGGGGAACTACAATGAGCAGTTCTTC. The J gene is TRBJ2-1, the V gene TRBV10-2; 8 bases are shared with TRBD2. The V gene end was trimmed by 1 base and the J gene end by 3 bases; junction bases not matched to a gene: 2. Germline values: CDR1 WSHSY, CDR2 SAAADI. This CDR3 comprises 15 residues.

A remark on this clonotype: A read error may be the cause here, since a much bigger clone is one base away. The genes are TRBV5-1 and TRBJ2-1; D gene unclear. With the DNA end fitting TRBJ2-7 better, the J assignment may be wrong. Germline V gene sequence: CDR1 SGHRS, CDR2 YFSETQ. The CDR3 totals 13 residues. The CDR3 DNA follows: TGCGCCAGCAGGGAGCCATCCAATAATGAGCAGTACTTC. This translates into CASREPSNNEQYF.

This clonotype has a handful of counts. V usage is TRBV18 and J usage is TRBJ2-1; D remains ambiguous. With 4 bases removed from V and 6 bases from J, the gap between germline ends came to 13 bases. This CDR3 has 14 amino acids. The germline V gene encodes CDR1 KGHSH and CDR2 LQKENI. CDR3 sequence reads: CASSLQAPGNEQFF. The CDR3 coding sequence is TGTGCCAGCTCACTTCAGGCCCCGGGCAATGAGCAGTTCTTC.

This clonotype was observed a few times. The V call is TRBV30, the J call TRBJ2-3; no firm D call. The germline gives CDR1 GTSNPN, CDR2 SVGIG (reference sequence). The ends were cut back, 0 bases at V and 2 bases at J, with 6 bases in the middle. CDR3 size: 13 residues. CDR3 in amino acids: CAWSVAITDTQYF. The CDR3 DNA is TGTGCCTGGAGTGTAGCCATCACAGATACGCAGTATTTT.

This clonotype was found a few times. The chain recombines TRBV6-2 or TRBV6-3 with TRBJ2-7; the D gene could be TRBD1 or TRBD2 (6 bases each). Germline CDR1 and CDR2: MNHEY and SVGEGT. Trimming pared 6 bases from V and 2 bases from J, leaving 17 bases between. CDR3 length equals 15 residues. CDR3 sequence (DNA): TGTGCCAGCAGCTCAGCTGGCGGGGACACCTACGAGCAGTACTTC. Encoded protein: CASSSAGGDTYEQYF.